This TCR beta chain originates from a study of shared clonotypes between healthy human individuals. Study as a whole: Participating donors consisted of a couple of women and a few men aged 18 to 49. Study-wide results and caveats: Limitation of the genetic and exposure-history diversity represented came from the few donors.

This CDR3 has 13 amino acids. J was trimmed by 2 bases and V by 9 bases; bases with no gene match: 4. Germline CDR1 MNHNY, CDR2 SVGAGI (reference sequence). With respect to this clone: Its antigen is currently unknown.

This table comes from immunoSEQ multiplex PCR, and its TCRdb copy is limited to in-frame clones, with some not included. Of some 550,000 clones listed, 95% to 98% were seen once; the top ten hold less than 0.065%. The V call is TRBV6-6, the J call TRBJ2-1; 7 nucleotides match TRBD1. Sequencing was performed on naive CD4+ T cells sorted from blood. Subset of the sample: CD45RA+ positively selected. This clonotype was sampled from a woman aged 25 to 39 in good health. The CDR3 nucleotides read TGTGCCAGTACAGGGGATCCCTACAATGAGCAGTTCTTC. This sequence encodes CASTGDPYNEQFF.